These 3 T cell receptor beta chains originate from one sample sequenced in a study of T-cell reconstitution after alpha-beta-depleted transplantation in children. Molecular barcoding with unique molecular identifiers was used for the TCRbeta library. TCRdb re-called the PCR reads with MiXCR, one entry per CDR3 protein. The table records 120,000 to 150,000 distinct CDR3 sequences, roughly 9% of them present only once. Sequencing used PBMCs, mostly from graft donor cells, obtained 180 days after TCRalphabeta/CD19-depleted stem cell transplant. The source is a female patient under 10 years old who had a stem cell transplant for congenital amegakaryocytic thrombocytopenia, so the T cells may come from the graft donor.

This clonotype is classed as medium-sized. The chain carries TRBV5-1 and TRBJ2-7; the match to TRBD1 covers 9 bases. CDR3 length: 16 residues. Trimming cost V 2 bases and J 3 bases; bases outside gene matches: 9. CDR1 and CDR2 (germline): SGHRS, YFSETQ. CDR3 amino acids: CASSFRWDRDVYEQYF. CDR3 coding DNA: TGCGCCAGCAGCTTTCGATGGGACAGGGATGTCTACGAGCAGTACTTC.

This clonotype was observed at least ten times. This chain connects TRBV11-1 to TRBJ2-5; 7 nucleotides match TRBD2. Germline assignment: CDR1 SGHAT and CDR2 FQDESV (reference sequence). V gave up 0 bases and J gave up 7 bases; unmatched junction bases: 17. The CDR3 sequence is 18 residues long. The CDR3 region is CASSLAVDRDYLLGTQYF. The DNA of the CDR3 is TGTGCCAGCAGCTTAGCGGTCGACCGGGACTACCTTTTAGGGACCCAGTACTTC.

This clonotype has ten or more counts. This chain joins TRBV11-3 and TRBJ2-1; the D is unclear. V was cut by 5 bases and J by 4 bases, with 12 bases left in between. This CDR3 spans 14 amino acids. CDR1 and CDR2 from the germline V gene are SGHNT and YENEEA. As DNA, the CDR3 is TGTGCCAGCAGCCCCGGTGGCGTTTACAATGAGCAGTTCTTC. Translation: CASSPGGVYNEQFF.